These T cell receptor beta chains were read from a single sample in a study of T cell responses to AZD1222 COVID-19 vaccine. The repertoire was sequenced with immunoSEQ multiplex PCR; TCRdb's copy has only in-frame clones and lacks some. The data contain 130,000 or so clones, roughly nine tenths of them singletons. Sequenced here: peripheral blood, sampled on day 0 of AZD1222 vaccination. These TCRs come from an adult in good health. The CDR3 runs from the conserved cysteine through the conserved F or W. A D gene is named only where the DNA matches it firmly. Clone size, where shown, is once, few, many, or a class for clones that have expanded.

v_gene,j_gene,abundance,d_gene,CDR3nt,CDR3aa
TRBV9,TRBJ2-2,.,TRBD1,TGTGCCAGCAGCATAACAGGGGCGGCGTGGACCGGGGAGCTGTTTTTT,CASSITGAAWTGELFF
TRBV5-1,TRBJ1-2,.,.,TGCGCCAGCAGGAATGGAGAGGGAGACTATGGCTACACCTTC,CASRNGEGDYGYTF
TRBV11-3,TRBJ2-1,once,TRBD2,TGTGCCAGCAGCCCCAGACTAGCGGGAGGGCCTGCGGGGAATGAGCAGTTCTTC,CASSPRLAGGPAGNEQFF
TRBV7-9,TRBJ2-2,.,.,TGTGCCAGCAGCATCGGGACACCGAACACCGGGGAGCTGTTTTTT,CASSIGTPNTGELFF
TRBV6-6,TRBJ2-1,.,TRBD2,TGTGCCAGTAAAGCGGGAGTGGCCTACAATGAGCAGTTCTTC,CASKAGVAYNEQFF
TRBV7-9,TRBJ2-3,.,TRBD1,TGTGCCAGCAGCTCCGGGACAGGGGCCCCAGATACGCAGTATTTT,CASSSGTGAPDTQYF
TRBV5-5,TRBJ2-3,.,TRBD2,TGTGCCAGCAGCTTTCGTGGCGGGGGTACAGATACGCAGTATTTT,CASSFRGGGTDTQYF
TRBV29-1,TRBJ1-2,.,.,TGCAGCGTTGTAGATGGCTACACCTTC,CSVVDGYTF
TRBV6-5,TRBJ1-2,.,.,TGTGCCAGCAGTTACTCGATGAACAGGCCGGTCTACACCTTC,CASSYSMNRPVYTF
TRBV7-8,TRBJ1-4,.,TRBD1,TGTGCCAGCAGCCGAGGGACAGGGGTACCTAATGAAAAACTGTTTTTT,CASSRGTGVPNEKLFF
TRBV2,TRBJ2-1,.,.,TGTGCCAGCAGTGAAACAGGAGGAGTAGGAGAGCAGTTCTTC,CASSETGGVGEQFF
TRBV19,TRBJ1-5,.,.,TGTGCCAGTAGTATACAGGCTTTTCAGCCCCAGCATTTT,CASSIQAFQPQHF
TRBV9,TRBJ2-1,.,TRBD2,TGTGCCAGCAGCGTAGGGGGAGCGGGAGGATCTTATGAGCAGTTCTTC,CASSVGGAGGSYEQFF
TRBV11-1,TRBJ1-3,.,.,TGTGCCAGCAGCTCGCGAAACACCATATATTTT,CASSSRNTIYF
TRBV6-2/TRBV6-3,TRBJ1-5,.,TRBD1,TGTGCCAGCAGTTACCGACAGGGGGTCAGCAATCAGCCCCAGCATTTT,CASSYRQGVSNQPQHF
TRBV27,TRBJ1-1,.,.,TGTGCCAGCAGTTTAGAGGCAGAATACATGAACACTGAAGCTTTCTTT,CASSLEAEYMNTEAFF